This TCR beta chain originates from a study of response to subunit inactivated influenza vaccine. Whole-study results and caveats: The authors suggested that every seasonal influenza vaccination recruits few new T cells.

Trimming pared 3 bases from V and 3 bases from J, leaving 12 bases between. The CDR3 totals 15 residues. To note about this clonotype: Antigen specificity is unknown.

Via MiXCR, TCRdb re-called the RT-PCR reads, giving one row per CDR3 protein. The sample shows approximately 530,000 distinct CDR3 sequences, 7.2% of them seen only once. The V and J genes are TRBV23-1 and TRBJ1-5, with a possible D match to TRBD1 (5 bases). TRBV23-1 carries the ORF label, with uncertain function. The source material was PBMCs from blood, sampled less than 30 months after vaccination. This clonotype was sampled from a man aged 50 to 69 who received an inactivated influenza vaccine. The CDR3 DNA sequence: TGCGCCAGCAGTCATCAGGGCCTCGCCAATCAGCCCCAGCATTTT. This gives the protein CASSHQGLANQPQHF.